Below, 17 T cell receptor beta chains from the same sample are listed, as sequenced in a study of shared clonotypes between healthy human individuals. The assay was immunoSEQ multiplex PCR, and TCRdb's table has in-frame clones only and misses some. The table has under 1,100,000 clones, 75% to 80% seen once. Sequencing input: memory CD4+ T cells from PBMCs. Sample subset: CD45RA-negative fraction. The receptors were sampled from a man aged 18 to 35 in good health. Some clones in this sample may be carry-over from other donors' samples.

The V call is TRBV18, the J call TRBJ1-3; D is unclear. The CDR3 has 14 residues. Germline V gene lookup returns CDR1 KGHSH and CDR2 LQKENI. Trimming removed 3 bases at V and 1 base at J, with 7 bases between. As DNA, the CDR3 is TGTGCCAGCTCACCTCCGGGATCTGGAAACACCATATATTTT. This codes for CASSPPGSGNTIYF.

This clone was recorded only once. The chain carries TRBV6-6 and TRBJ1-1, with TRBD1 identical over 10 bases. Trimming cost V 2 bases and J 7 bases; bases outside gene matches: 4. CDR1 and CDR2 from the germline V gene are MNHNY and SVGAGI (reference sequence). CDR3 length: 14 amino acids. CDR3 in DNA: TGTGCCAGCAGTTACGGGACAGGGGCCTTTGAAGCTTTCTTT. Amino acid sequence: CASSYGTGAFEAFF.

CDR3 DNA: TGTGCCAGCAGTCTGGAGCGGGCTCGCGCAGATACGCAGTATTTT. Protein: CASSLERARADTQYF. The rearrangement joins TRBV2 to TRBJ2-3; tentative D call: TRBD2 (6 bases). The CDR3 length is 15 residues. V was pared by 5 bases and J by 4 bases, with 16 bases between. CDR1 is SNHLY, CDR2 FYNNEI, per germline.

The CDR3 sequence: CASSFEGSGTGELFF. In DNA, the CDR3 is TGCGCCAGCAGCTTTGAAGGGAGCGGCACCGGGGAGCTGTTTTTT. The chain has TRBV5-1 and TRBJ2-2; TRBD2 is a possible D gene (5 bases). V was shortened by 2 bases and J by 4 bases, with 12 bases between the two germline ends. The germline gives CDR1 SGHRS, CDR2 YFSETQ. This CDR3 comprises 15 residues.

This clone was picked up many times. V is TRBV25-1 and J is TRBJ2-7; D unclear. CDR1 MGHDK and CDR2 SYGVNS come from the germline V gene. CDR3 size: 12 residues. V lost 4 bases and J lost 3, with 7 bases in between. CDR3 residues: CASSGRSYEQYF. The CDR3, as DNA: TGTGCCAGCAGTGGCAGAAGCTACGAGCAGTACTTC.

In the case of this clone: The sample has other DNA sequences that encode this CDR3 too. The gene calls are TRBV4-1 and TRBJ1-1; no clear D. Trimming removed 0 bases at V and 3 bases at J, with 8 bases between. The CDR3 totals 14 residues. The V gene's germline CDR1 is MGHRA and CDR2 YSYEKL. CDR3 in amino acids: CASSQEAVDTEAFF. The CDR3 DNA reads TGCGCCAGCAGCCAAGAAGCGGTAGACACTGAAGCTTTCTTT.

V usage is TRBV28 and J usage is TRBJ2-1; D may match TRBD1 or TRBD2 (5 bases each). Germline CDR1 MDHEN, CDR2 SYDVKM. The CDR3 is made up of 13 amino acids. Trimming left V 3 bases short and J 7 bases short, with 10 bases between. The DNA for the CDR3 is TGTGCCAGCAGTTTGTACGGGGCGAATGAGCAGTTCTTC. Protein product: CASSLYGANEQFF. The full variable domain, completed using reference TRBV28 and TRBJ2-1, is DVKVTQSSRYLVKRTGEKVFLECVQDMDHENMFWYRQDPGLGLRLIYFSYDVKMKEKGDIPEGYSVSREKKERFSLILESASTNQTSMYLCASSLYGANEQFFGPGTRLTVL.

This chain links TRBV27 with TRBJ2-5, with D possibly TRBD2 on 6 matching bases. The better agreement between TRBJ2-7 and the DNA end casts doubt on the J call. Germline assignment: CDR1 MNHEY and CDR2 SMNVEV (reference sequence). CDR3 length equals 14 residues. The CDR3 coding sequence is TGTGCCAGCAGCTTCGCGGGGCCCGTCTACGAGCAGTACTTC. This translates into CASSFAGPVYEQYF.

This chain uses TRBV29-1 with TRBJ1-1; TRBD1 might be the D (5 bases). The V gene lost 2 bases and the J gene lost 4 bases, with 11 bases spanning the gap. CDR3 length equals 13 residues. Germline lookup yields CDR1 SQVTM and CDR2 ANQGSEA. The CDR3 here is CSVEPGRPTEAFF. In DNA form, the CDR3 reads TGCAGCGTTGAACCAGGGCGGCCCACTGAAGCTTTCTTT.

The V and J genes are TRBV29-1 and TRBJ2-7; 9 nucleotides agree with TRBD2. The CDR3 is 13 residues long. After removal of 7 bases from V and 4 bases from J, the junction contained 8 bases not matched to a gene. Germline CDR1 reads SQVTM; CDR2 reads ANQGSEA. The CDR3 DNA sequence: TGCAGCGCCTCTAGCGGGACTGGGTACGAGCAGTACTTC. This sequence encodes CSASSGTGYEQYF.

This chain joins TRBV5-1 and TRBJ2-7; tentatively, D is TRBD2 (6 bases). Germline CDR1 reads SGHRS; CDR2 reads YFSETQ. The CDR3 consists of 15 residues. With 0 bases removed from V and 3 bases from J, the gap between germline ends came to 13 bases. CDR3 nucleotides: TGCGCCAGCAGCTTGGAACCGGGACTCTTCTACGAGCAGTACTTC. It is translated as CASSLEPGLFYEQYF.

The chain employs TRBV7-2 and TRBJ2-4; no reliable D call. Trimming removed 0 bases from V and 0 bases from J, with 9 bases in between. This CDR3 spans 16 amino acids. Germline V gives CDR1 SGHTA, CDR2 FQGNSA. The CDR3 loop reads CASSLAIGAAKNIQYF. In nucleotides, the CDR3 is TGTGCCAGCAGCTTAGCGATCGGAGCAGCCAAAAACATTCAGTACTTC.

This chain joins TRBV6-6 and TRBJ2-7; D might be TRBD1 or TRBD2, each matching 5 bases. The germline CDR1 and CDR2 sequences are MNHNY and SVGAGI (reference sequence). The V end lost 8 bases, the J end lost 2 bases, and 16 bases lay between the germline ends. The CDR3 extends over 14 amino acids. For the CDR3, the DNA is TGTGCCAGCTTGGCCGACGGGGCCACCTACGAGCAGTACTTC. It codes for CASLADGATYEQYF.

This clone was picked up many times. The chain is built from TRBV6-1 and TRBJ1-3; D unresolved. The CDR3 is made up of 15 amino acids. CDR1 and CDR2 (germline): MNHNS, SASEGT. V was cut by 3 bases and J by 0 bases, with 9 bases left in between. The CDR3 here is CASSERLTSGNTIYF. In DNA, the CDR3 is TGTGCCAGCAGTGAGCGTCTTACCTCTGGAAACACCATATATTTT.

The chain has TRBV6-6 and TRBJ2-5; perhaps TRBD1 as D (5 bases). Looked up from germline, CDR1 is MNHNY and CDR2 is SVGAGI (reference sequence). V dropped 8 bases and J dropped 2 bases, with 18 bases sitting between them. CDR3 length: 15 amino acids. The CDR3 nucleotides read TGTGCCAGCTCCCGAACAGGCCTATCACAAGAGACCCAGTACTTC. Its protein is CASSRTGLSQETQYF.

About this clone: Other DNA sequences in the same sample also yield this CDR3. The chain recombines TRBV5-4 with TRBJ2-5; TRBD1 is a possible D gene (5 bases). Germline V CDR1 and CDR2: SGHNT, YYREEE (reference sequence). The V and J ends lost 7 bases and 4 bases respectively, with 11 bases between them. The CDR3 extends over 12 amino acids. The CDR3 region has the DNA TGTGCCAGCTCTAGTAGGGGAGAGACCCAGTACTTC. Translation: CASSSRGETQYF.

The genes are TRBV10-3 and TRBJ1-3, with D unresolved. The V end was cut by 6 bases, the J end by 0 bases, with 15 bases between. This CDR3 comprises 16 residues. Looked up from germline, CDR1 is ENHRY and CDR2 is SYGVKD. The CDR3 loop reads CAISGPGLSSGNTIYF. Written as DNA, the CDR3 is TGTGCCATCAGCGGGCCAGGATTGAGCTCTGGAAACACCATATATTTT.